This T cell receptor (beta chain) was sequenced for a study of cytomegalovirus exposure and HLA in healthy donors. Across the whole study: In a later analysis, it was reported that the roughly 120 validation repertoires had been produced on the same platform as the 550 to 850 repertoires belonging to the first cohort.

Regarding this clone: Its specificity is not known.

The junction had 6 bases not matched to a gene; V was cut back by 6 bases and J by 0 bases. Germline CDR1 MGHRA, CDR2 YSYEKL. The CDR3 consists of 15 residues. Sequenced by immunoSEQ multiplex PCR; TCRdb stores in-frame clones only, minus some. The sample lists about 280,000 clones; 70% to 90% were seen once. The study, taken as a whole, reports: Some public TCRs appeared in many individuals, while most sequences were rare.

The chain employs TRBV4-1 and TRBJ2-7; TRBD2 matches 9 bases. The sequence derives from a woman between 18 and 29 years old in good health and CMV-seronegative. The material sequenced was PBMCs. Here the CDR3 reads CASSPSGISSYEQYF. CDR3 in DNA: TGCGCCAGCAGTCCTAGCGGGATCAGCTCCTACGAGCAGTACTTC.